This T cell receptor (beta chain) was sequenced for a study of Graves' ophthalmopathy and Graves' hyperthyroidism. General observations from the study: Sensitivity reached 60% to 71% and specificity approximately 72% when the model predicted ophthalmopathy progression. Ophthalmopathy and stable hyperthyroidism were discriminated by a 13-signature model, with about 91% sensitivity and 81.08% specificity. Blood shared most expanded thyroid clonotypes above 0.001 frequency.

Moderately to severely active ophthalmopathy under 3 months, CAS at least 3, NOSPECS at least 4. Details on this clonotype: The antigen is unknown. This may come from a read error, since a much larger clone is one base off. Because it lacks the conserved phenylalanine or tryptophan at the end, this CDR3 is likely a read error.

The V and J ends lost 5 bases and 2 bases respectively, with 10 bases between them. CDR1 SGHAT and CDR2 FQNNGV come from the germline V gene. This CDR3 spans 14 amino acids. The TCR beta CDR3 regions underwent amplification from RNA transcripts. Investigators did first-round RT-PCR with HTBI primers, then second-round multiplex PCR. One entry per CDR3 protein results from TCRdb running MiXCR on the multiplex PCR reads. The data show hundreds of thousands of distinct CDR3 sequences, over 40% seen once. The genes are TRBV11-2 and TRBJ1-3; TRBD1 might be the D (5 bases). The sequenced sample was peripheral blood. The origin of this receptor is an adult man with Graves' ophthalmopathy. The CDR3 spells CASSRPGPGNTIYL. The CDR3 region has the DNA TGTGCCAGCAGCCGCCCGGGGCCTGGAAACACCATATATCTT.